The 25 T cell receptor beta chains below come from one sample, sequenced in a study of tumor-infiltrating lymphocytes in primary liver carcinoma. The investigators made TCR beta cDNA from approximately 500 ng total RNA, using a constant-region primer. Libraries for TCR beta were built through three nested multiplex PCR rounds, which together made up a slightly modified ARM-PCR procedure. TRBV1-TRBV30 forward primers and a C-beta reverse primer were used in the first two PCR rounds, which each ran for about 10 cycles. TCRdb redid the calling of the multiplex PCR reads with MiXCR, one entry per CDR3 protein. This sample has about 330,000 distinct CDR3 sequences, with approximately 65% found just once. Unsorted whole blood supplied the blood RNA, and germline DNA was isolated too. Material for sequencing was peripheral blood. Source of these receptors: a man in his forties or fifties with primary liver carcinoma and hepatitis B virus infection.

With regard to this clonotype: This may stem from a read error, because a much larger clone lies one nucleotide away. The CDR3 loop is CASSENLETQCF. The CDR3 bases are TGTGCCAGCAGTGAGAACCTAGAGACCCAGTGCTTC. J is TRBJ2-5 and V is TRBV6-5; D gene uncertain. CDR1 is MNHEY and CDR2 is SVGAGI in the germline V gene. This CDR3 contains 12 residues.

On this clonotype: One junction end does not reproduce the germline sequence, and a read error may be involved. This chain connects TRBV7-8 to TRBJ1-1; 7 bases fit TRBD1. The CDR3 consists of 14 residues. Germline-derived CDR1 and CDR2 are SGHVS and FQNEAQ. CDR3: CASSKTGLRTEASF. In DNA, the CDR3 is TGTGCCAGCAGCAAGACAGGGCTGAGGACTGAAGCTTCCTTT. The full variable domain, completed using reference TRBV7-8 and TRBJ1-1, is GAGVSQSPRYKVAKRGQDVALRCDPISGHVSLFWYQQALGQGPEFLTYFQNEAQLDKSGLPSDRFFAERPEGSVSTLKIQRTQQEDSAVYLCASSKTGLRTEASFGQGTRLTVV.

This clonotype was seen a handful of times. The chain has TRBV5-4 and TRBJ1-2; no firm D call. CDR1 and CDR2 (germline): SGHNT, YYREEE (reference sequence). Trimming shortened V by 5 bases and J by 0 bases, and 8 bases separated the two germline ends. The CDR3 consists of 13 residues. The CDR3 reads CASSSNANYGYTF. CDR3 DNA sequence: TGTGCCAGCAGTTCGAACGCTAACTATGGCTACACCTTC. The variable domain in full, completed from reference TRBV5-4 and TRBJ1-2, reads ETGVTQSPTHLIKTRGQQVTLRCSSQSGHNTVSWYQQALGQGPQFIFQYYREEENGRGNFPPRFSGLQFPNYSSELNVNALELDDSALYLCASSSNANYGYTFGSGTRLTVV.

A note on this clonotype: One base away lies a much larger clone, so this may be a sequencing read error. Since the CDR3 does not end with the conserved phenylalanine or tryptophan, this likely comes from a read error. V gene TRBV4-1 combines with J gene TRBJ1-1; 9 nucleotides align to TRBD1. The CDR3 is 11 residues long. Per germline, CDR1 MGHRA and CDR2 YSYEKL. J lost 8 bases, V lost 10 bases, and 5 bases had no gene match. This CDR3 reads CATFGQGEAFY. The CDR3, as DNA: TGCGCCACCTTCGGACAGGGGGAAGCTTTCTAT.

A remark on this clonotype: At one end, the junction sequence differs from germline, possibly due to a read error. This rearrangement joins TRBV6-1 to TRBJ2-7, with D uncertain. The length of the CDR3 is 14 residues. Germline V gives CDR1 MNHNS, CDR2 SASEGT. CDR3 sequence reads: CASSEMYSSYEQYF. CDR3 DNA: TGTGCCAGTAGTGAAATGTATAGCTCCTACGAGCAGTACTTC.

The V gene is TRBV6-1, the J gene TRBJ2-7; 8 nucleotides agree with TRBD2. In germline, CDR1 is MNHNS, CDR2 SASEGT. The CDR3 is 14 residues long. V dropped 6 bases and J dropped 1; count of bases not matched to a gene: 5. The chain's CDR3 is CASSSTSVSYEQYF. The CDR3 nucleotides are TGTGCCAGCAGCTCGACTAGCGTATCCTACGAGCAGTACTTC.

Of note for this clonotype: This may be a read error: a much more frequent sequence differs by one nucleotide. The chain uses TRBV6-5 and TRBJ2-1, with TRBD2 identical over 10 bases. Germline assignment: CDR1 MNHEY and CDR2 SVGAGI. Trimming at V came to 7 bases and at J to 4 bases, leaving 10 bases not matched to a gene. The CDR3 covers 16 residues. This CDR3 reads CASIQTSSGSYNEQFF. The CDR3, as DNA: TGTGCCAGCATTCAAACATCTAGCGGGAGTTACAATGAGCAGTTCTTC.

This clonotype appeared many times. This chain uses TRBV30 with TRBJ2-7; D could derive from TRBD1 or TRBD2 (6 bases each). CDR1 and CDR2 (germline): GTSNPN, SVGIG (reference sequence). This CDR3 comprises 14 residues. With 1 base removed from V and 3 bases from J, the gap between germline ends came to 13 bases. Here the CDR3 DNA reads TGTGCCTGGAGTGAAGGGGGAGGTAGCTACGAGCAGTACTTC. This codes for CAWSEGGGSYEQYF.

Ten or more counts support this clonotype. This chain links TRBV4-1 with TRBJ1-2; 9 positions agree with TRBD1. CDR1 is MGHRA and CDR2 is YSYEKL in the germline V gene. Trimming at V came to 1 base and at J to 8 bases, leaving 8 bases not matched to a gene. The CDR3 consists of 15 residues. As DNA, the CDR3 is TGCGCCAGCAGCCAAGTCCTAAACAGGGGGCAAGGCTACACCTTC. Translating it yields CASSQVLNRGQGYTF.

As regards this clonotype: Germline and junction disagree at one end, which may indicate a read error. V and J are TRBV11-2 and TRBJ1-1, with D uncertain. CDR1 and CDR2 from the germline V gene are SGHAT and FQNNGV. This CDR3 spans 14 amino acids. The CDR3 nucleotides read TGTGCCAGCAGCCTGACGGAAACGAACACTGAAGCTTCCTTT. Its protein product is CASSLTETNTEASF.

A note on this clonotype: A much larger clonotype is one base distant, so this may be a read error. The chain has TRBV6-1 and TRBJ1-3, with D unclear. CDR1 and CDR2 (germline): MNHNS, SASEGT. The CDR3 runs to 12 residues. V lost 10 bases and J lost 3, with 10 bases in between. The CDR3 bases are TGTGCCATCTGGACCGGTGGAAACACCATATATTTT. Encoded protein: CAIWTGGNTIYF.

Concerning this clonotype: A much larger clone is a single base away; this may be a read error. V is TRBV6-5 and J is TRBJ2-6, with a possible D match to TRBD2 (6 bases). Trimming stripped 6 bases from V and 3 bases from J, with 15 bases between. CDR1 and CDR2 from the germline V gene are MNHEY and SVGAGI. The length of the CDR3 is 16 residues. The chain's CDR3 is CASRPGTRYGANVLTF. The DNA for the CDR3 is TGTGCCAGCAGGCCAGGGACTCGGTATGGGGCCAACGTCCTGACTTTC.

This clonotype was recorded only once. A much larger clonotype is one base distant, so this may be a read error. This chain connects TRBV5-4 to TRBJ2-2, with D perhaps matching TRBD2 (5 bases). Germline V gene data show CDR1 as SGHNT and CDR2 as YYREEE (reference sequence). The CDR3 has 13 amino acids. The CDR3 loop reads CASSLESTGELSF. The CDR3 nucleotides read TGTGCCAGCAGCTTGGAGAGCACCGGGGAGCTGTCTTTT.

About this clonotype: A much larger clone lies one base from this, so it may be a read error. The V and J genes are TRBV28 and TRBJ1-5, with 8 nucleotides matching TRBD1. Germline lookup yields CDR1 MDHEN and CDR2 SYDVKM. This CDR3 contains 16 residues. The CDR3: CASLHPTGQGNRPQHF. The CDR3 nucleotides are TGTGCCAGCCTTCATCCAACAGGACAGGGTAATCGGCCCCAGCATTTT.

This clonotype came up many times. The V call is TRBV29-1, the J call TRBJ2-1; tentatively, D is TRBD2 (7 bases). Germline assignment: CDR1 SQVTM and CDR2 ANQGSEA. CDR3 length equals 15 residues. The V gene lost 5 bases and the J gene lost 3 bases, with 17 bases spanning the gap. The CDR3: CSVRVGGLVYNEQFF. Written as DNA, the CDR3 is TGCAGCGTTAGGGTGGGGGGGCTGGTCTACAATGAGCAGTTCTTC.

Worth noting for this clonotype: At one end, the junction sequence differs from germline, possibly due to a read error. The chain carries TRBV11-2 and TRBJ2-2, with D perhaps matching TRBD2 (6 bases). The germline gives CDR1 SGHAT, CDR2 FQNNGV. The CDR3 runs to 15 residues. The CDR3 nucleotides are TGTGCCAGCAGCTTGATACGGGGTGGGACCGGGGGGCTGTTTTTT. Protein sequence: CASSLIRGGTGGLFF.

The chain combines TRBV11-2 with TRBJ2-5; 10 bases are shared with TRBD1. With V trimmed by 1 base and J by 2 bases, 10 bases remained unmatched. CDR1 and CDR2 (germline): SGHAT, FQNNGV. This CDR3 is 18 amino acids long. The CDR3 nucleotides are TGTGCCAGCAGCTTAGGCGAACCGGGACAGGGGCGTCAAGAGACCCAGTACTTC. Its translation: CASSLGEPGQGRQETQYF.

The V and J genes are TRBV29-1 and TRBJ2-5, with D tentatively TRBD2 (6 bases). Germline V gene sequence: CDR1 SQVTM, CDR2 ANQGSEA. Trimming pared 7 bases from V and 8 bases from J, leaving 17 bases between. The CDR3 sequence is 12 residues long. As DNA, the CDR3 is TGCAGCGCCTCCCTAGGAGGGGAAACCCAGTACTTC. Amino acid sequence: CSASLGGETQYF.

The chain's CDR3 is CASSSGKVGQYF. The CDR3 nucleotides are TGTGCCAGCAGCTCAGGTAAGGTAGGGCAGTACTTC. The chain couples TRBV11-2 to TRBJ2-7; D gene ambiguous. V was pared by 4 bases and J by 9 bases, with 13 bases between. Looked up from germline, CDR1 is SGHAT and CDR2 is FQNNGV. This CDR3 contains 12 residues.

This chain connects TRBV4-1 to TRBJ2-5; 8 bases match TRBD1. V lost 9 bases, J lost 5 bases, and 11 bases stayed unmatched. CDR3 length equals 14 residues. Germline values: CDR1 MGHRA, CDR2 YSYEKL. The CDR3 DNA follows: TGCGCCAGAGGCCCTTCAGGGGGCGGTGAGACCCAGTACTTC. Its protein product is CARGPSGGGETQYF.

About this clonotype: The germline gene is not matched at one end of the junction; a read error may be the cause. J is TRBJ2-1 and V is TRBV6-5; 15 bases align to TRBD2. The CDR3 length is 16 residues. From germline, CDR1 is MNHEY and CDR2 SVGAGI. The CDR3 loop reads CSSSRGGLAGGDEQFF. CDR3 DNA: TGTTCCAGCAGCCGGGGCGGACTAGCGGGAGGGGATGAGCAGTTCTTC.

As for this clonotype: Compared with germline, one end of the junction differs, possibly owing to a read error. The chain couples TRBV29-1 to TRBJ2-1; a possible D gene is TRBD1 (6 bases). Germline lookup yields CDR1 SQVTM and CDR2 ANQGSEA. The CDR3 totals 12 residues. Written as DNA, the CDR3 is TGCATCGTTGACAATAGGGGGAATGAGCAGTTCTTC. This encodes CIVDNRGNEQFF.

This clonotype was detected many times. This chain uses TRBV6-2 or TRBV6-3 with TRBJ2-1; D remains ambiguous. Germline loops: CDR1 MNHEY, CDR2 SVGEGT. The CDR3 spans 14 residues. V lost 1 base and J 0 bases, leaving 4 bases between the germline ends. The CDR3 region is CASSYYASYNEQFF. CDR3 in DNA: TGTGCCAGCAGTTACTATGCCTCCTACAATGAGCAGTTCTTC.

A word on this clonotype: The CDR3 does not close with the conserved phenylalanine or tryptophan, likely indicating a read error. The chain combines TRBV11-3 with TRBJ1-5; D not certain. The CDR3 runs to 14 residues. V was cut by 7 bases and J by 4 bases, with 14 bases left in between. Germline V gives CDR1 SGHNT, CDR2 YENEEA. CDR3 sequence (DNA): TGTGCCAGCAACTTCACCGGAGGGAATCAGCCCCAGCATTCT. Encoded protein: CASNFTGGNQPQHS.

The sample holds one count of this clonotype. Its ends do not fully match the called genes, so a read error is possible. The CDR3 DNA sequence: TGTGCCAGCAGCTTAGTGAGGACAGGGGGCGGTGAGCAACTCTTC. This encodes CASSLVRTGGGEQLF. V gene TRBV11-2 combines with J gene TRBJ2-1, with 11 bases aligning to TRBD1. The CDR3 consists of 15 residues. Per germline, CDR1 SGHAT and CDR2 FQNNGV. Full variable domain (missing parts from reference TRBV11-2 and TRBJ2-1): EAGVAQSPRYKIIEKRQSVAFWCNPISGHATLYWYQQILGQGPKLLIQFQNNGVVDDSQLPKDRFSAERLKGVDSTLKIQPAKLEDSAVYLCASSLVRTGGGEQLFGPGTRLTVL.